This paragraph reports one T cell receptor (beta chain). V lost 3 bases and J lost 5, with 8 bases in between. Germline lookup yields CDR1 MNHEY and CDR2 SMNVEV (reference sequence). The length of the CDR3 is 13 residues. This specimen comes from a study of blood T cell repertoires in COVID-19. The method was immunoSEQ multiplex PCR; TCRdb's version includes in-frame clones alone and lacks a portion of them. The table lists approximately 240,000 clones, approximately 86% of them singletons, with nearly 5% in the top ten. The sequence came from an elderly woman with active or convalescent COVID-19. The rearrangement joins TRBV27 to TRBJ2-1; unclear D gene. Sequenced sample: peripheral blood. The CDR3 DNA follows: TGTGCCAGCAGTTTTGGGCAGAACAATGAGCAGTTCTTC. It encodes CASSFGQNNEQFF.